This T cell receptor beta chain was sequenced in a study of blood T cell repertoires in COVID-19. Across the whole study: Whether acute or convalescent, the COVID-19 samples came from the United States, Italy and Spain.

V dropped 3 bases and J dropped 1 base, with 7 bases sitting between them. CDR3 length equals 13 residues. Germline V lookup: CDR1 SGHRS, CDR2 YFSETQ. Original processing notes: By means of reference gene primer amplification, nucleated cell counts were estimated. Clones were sequenced by immunoSEQ multiplex PCR, and TCRdb holds only the in-frame ones, with some missing. V, J and clone size reflect that table, while D and trimming were determined from the DNA. The repertoire consists of about 160,000 clones, with 65% to 85% occurring once and the leading ten covering roughly a tenth. Sequenced sample: peripheral blood. This chain connects TRBV5-1 to TRBJ1-1; perhaps TRBD1 as D (5 bases). This TCR came from a woman of 80 years or more with active or convalescent COVID-19. DNA for the CDR3: TGCGCCAGCAGCTGGGGGGAGAACACTGAAGCTTTCTTT. It is translated as CASSWGENTEAFF.